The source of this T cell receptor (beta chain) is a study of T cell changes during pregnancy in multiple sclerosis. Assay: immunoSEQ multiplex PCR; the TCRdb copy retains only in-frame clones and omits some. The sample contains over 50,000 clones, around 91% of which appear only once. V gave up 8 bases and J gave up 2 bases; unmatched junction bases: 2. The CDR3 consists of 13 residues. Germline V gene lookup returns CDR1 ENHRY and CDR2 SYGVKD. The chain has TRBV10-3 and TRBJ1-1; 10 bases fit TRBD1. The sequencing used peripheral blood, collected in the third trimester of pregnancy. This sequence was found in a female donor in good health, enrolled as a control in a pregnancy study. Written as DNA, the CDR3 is TGTGCCATCCGGGACAGGGGTAACACTGAAGCTTTCTTT. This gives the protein CAIRDRGNTEAFF.